This T cell receptor (beta chain) was obtained from a study of T cells after yellow fever vaccination. Looked up from germline, CDR1 is DFQATT and CDR2 is SNEGSKA (reference sequence). With 6 bases clipped from V and 4 bases from J, the junction kept 3 bases outside the gene matches. The CDR3 consists of 13 residues. Study-level points and caveats: Clonotypes found in both CD4 and CD8 compartments made up a small share. Primary-vaccination clones mostly resurfaced post-booster (96% CD4, roughly 87% CD8).

TCRdb reprocessed the 5' RACE reads with MiXCR, giving one entry per CDR3 protein. Of 100,000 to 150,000 distinct CDR3 sequences listed, roughly 8.2% are singletons. This clonotype appeared a few times. The antigen is undetermined. The chain uses TRBV20-1 and TRBJ2-3; 11 bases match TRBD1. Here the sequenced sample was CD8+ T cells sorted from PBMCs, taken on the day of the yellow fever booster vaccination. The sequence came from a man between 18 and 35 years old who received the YFV17D yellow fever vaccine. CDR3 DNA sequence: TGCAGTGCGCGGACAGGGGGCTCAGATACGCAGTATTTT. Protein product: CSARTGGSDTQYF.